A single sample gave rise to the 23 T cell receptor beta chains below, sequenced in a study of T-cell memory formation after mild COVID-19 (dated by TCRdb to the early 2020s). Library prep was done by 5' RACE. TCRdb shows the sequencer as Illumina NovaSeq 6000. In-frame beta chains were kept once TCRdb had trimmed the public reads at Q25 with fastp and called clones with MiXCR. Here each entry gathers all rows of one CDR3 protein and keeps the most common genes and DNA. Present in this sample are 450,000 to 700,000 distinct CDR3 sequences, roughly 17% of which were seen just once. The top ten clonotypes cover about 12% of the sample. Material: PBMCs or a T cell subset sorted from them (not recorded which). Receptors originate from an adult woman who had mild COVID-19 (a few samples of this study predate the infection). The sample titles of this study are shuffled in the database, so cell type and time point are left out; the donor was told from shared clones.

This chain joins TRBV4-1 and TRBJ2-2; D possibly uses TRBD1 or TRBD2 (5 bases each). CDR1 and CDR2 from the germline V gene are MGHRA and YSYEKL. CDR3 size: 16 residues. V shed 1 base and J shed 6 bases, with 15 bases lying between them. The CDR3 region has the DNA TGCGCCAGCAGCCAAGTACCAGGGAGCTCGGCCGGGGAGCTGTTTTTT. Translating gives CASSQVPGSSAGELFF.

In DNA, the CDR3 is TGTGCCAGCAGCTTATTGGCTGAGGCTAGCGGGGGCCGAAGCACAGATACGCAGTATTTT. Translation gives CASSLLAEASGGRSTDTQYF. This chain joins TRBV7-2 and TRBJ2-3, with 10 bases matching TRBD2. In germline, CDR1 is SGHTA, CDR2 FQGNSA. This CDR3 spans 20 amino acids. The V segment lost 2 bases and the J segment 0 bases; nucleotides outside the gene matches: 14.

The chain uses TRBV6-1 and TRBJ2-3; maybe TRBD2 (6 bases). Germline V gene lookup returns CDR1 MNHNS and CDR2 SASEGT. The CDR3 contains 17 residues. V lost 5 bases and J lost 4, with 22 bases in between. The CDR3 DNA is TGTGCCAGCAGTCGTAGCGGCTTCACCCCCCTCCCAGATACGCAGTATTTT. Its protein product is CASSRSGFTPLPDTQYF.

There are a few counts of this clonotype. This chain connects TRBV20-1 to TRBJ2-7, with a tentative D call TRBD2 (6 bases). Trimming stripped 3 bases from V and 3 bases from J, with 9 bases between. The germline CDR1 and CDR2 sequences are DFQATT and SNEGSKA (reference sequence). The CDR3 spans 12 residues. This CDR3 reads CSASGGVYEQYF. CDR3 coding DNA: TGCAGTGCTAGCGGGGGAGTCTACGAGCAGTACTTC.

This clonotype was seen only a few times. In DNA form, the CDR3 reads TGCAGCGCCGGGGGGGAGTACGAGCAGTACTTC. Its protein product is CSAGGEYEQYF. This sequence joins TRBV29-1 and TRBJ2-7; TRBD2 agrees at 8 bases. CDR1 SQVTM and CDR2 ANQGSEA come from the germline V gene. After removal of 7 bases from V and 4 bases from J, the junction contained 3 bases not matched to a gene. This CDR3 region has 11 residues.

The J gene is TRBJ2-5, the V gene TRBV9; 7 bases line up with TRBD2. CDR1 and CDR2 from the germline V gene are SGDLS and YYNGEE. The V and J ends lost 4 bases and 5 bases, in that order; junction bases with no gene match: 8. There are 14 residues in the CDR3. The CDR3 region is CASSPPGGTETQYF. Written as DNA, the CDR3 is TGTGCCAGCAGCCCCCCGGGGGGTACCGAGACCCAGTACTTC.

This clonotype appeared many times. The V and J genes are TRBV5-1 and TRBJ1-1; 7 bases align to TRBD1. J lost 4 bases, V lost 3 bases, and 9 bases had no gene match. CDR3 size: 15 residues. From germline, CDR1 is SGHRS and CDR2 YFSETQ. In DNA form, the CDR3 reads TGCGCCAGCAGCTCCCTGATCCGGGACAGCACTGAAGCTTTCTTT. It yields the protein CASSSLIRDSTEAFF. Based on the CDR3 plus reference TRBV5-1 and TRBJ1-1, the full variable domain is KAGVTQTPRYLIKTRGQQVTLSCSPISGHRSVSWYQQTPGQGLQFLFEYFSETQRNKGNFPGRFSGRQFSNSRSEMNVSTLELGDSALYLCASSSLIRDSTEAFFGQGTRLTVV.

This clonotype occurred many times. The V call is TRBV7-9, the J call TRBJ2-7; TRBD1 aligns across 7 bases. Germline V gives CDR1 SEHNR, CDR2 FQNEAQ (reference sequence). Losses at the gene ends were 5 bases for V and 4 bases for J; bases not matched to a gene: 8. The CDR3 consists of 14 residues. Here the CDR3 reads CASSPRDRVYEQYF. The CDR3 DNA reads as TGTGCCAGCAGCCCCCGGGACAGAGTGTACGAGCAGTACTTC.

The chain couples TRBV12-3 or TRBV12-4 to TRBJ2-7, with TRBD2 matching over 9 bases. There are 14 residues in the CDR3. V dropped 6 bases and J dropped 3; count of bases not matched to a gene: 6. The DNA for the CDR3 is TGTGCCAGCAGGGCCGGGACTAGCTTCTACGAGCAGTACTTC. Translated, it gives CASRAGTSFYEQYF.

The V gene is TRBV18, the J gene TRBJ2-5; maybe TRBD2 (6 bases). The CDR3 totals 15 residues. Germline V lookup: CDR1 KGHSH, CDR2 LQKENI. Trimming removed 2 bases at V and 5 bases at J, with 15 bases between. The CDR3: CASSPGGTHDETQYF. CDR3 bases: TGTGCCAGCTCACCAGGCGGGACGCATGACGAGACCCAGTACTTC. Full variable domain (outside the CDR3, taken from reference TRBV18 and TRBJ2-5): NAGVMQNPRHLVRRRGQEARLRCSPMKGHSHVYWYRQLPEEGLKFMVYLQKENIIDESGMPKERFSAEFPKEGPSILRIQQVVRGDSAAYFCASSPGGTHDETQYFGPGTRLLVL.

V is TRBV10-3 and J is TRBJ1-1; TRBD1 agrees at 7 bases. Germline V CDR1 and CDR2: ENHRY, SYGVKD. The CDR3 sequence is 16 residues long. The trim removed 3 bases at V and 1 base at J, leaving 8 bases unmatched. The CDR3 protein is CAISDPGQAKNTEAFF. The DNA of the CDR3 is TGTGCCATCAGTGACCCCGGACAGGCTAAGAACACTGAAGCTTTCTTT.

This clonotype has more than one count but fewer than ten. The chain is built from TRBV6-2 or TRBV6-3 and TRBJ2-3; 9 bases map to TRBD1. The CDR3 loop spans 15 amino acids. Trimming took 5 bases from V and 4 from J; bases not matched to a gene: 7. Germline assignment: CDR1 MNHEY and CDR2 SVGEGT. In DNA form, the CDR3 reads TGTGCCAGCAGTGGGACAGGGTCTATAGCAGATACGCAGTATTTT. It codes for CASSGTGSIADTQYF.

V is TRBV29-1 and J is TRBJ2-7; D is undetermined. Trimming stripped 0 bases from V and 2 bases from J, with 8 bases between. The germline V gene has CDR1 SQVTM and CDR2 ANQGSEA. This CDR3 is built from 13 residues. CDR3 sequence reads: CSVEDLNAYEQYF. The CDR3, as DNA: TGCAGCGTTGAAGATCTTAATGCCTACGAGCAGTACTTC.

This clonotype was observed once. The chain recombines TRBV5-6 with TRBJ1-2, with 8 bases aligning to TRBD1. Trimming took 4 bases from V and 4 from J; bases not matched to a gene: 12. The CDR3 has 16 amino acids. Germline V lookup: CDR1 SGHDT, CDR2 YYEEEE. The CDR3 spells CASSKLPDRVLYGYTF. CDR3 in DNA: TGTGCCAGCAGCAAACTCCCGGACAGGGTTCTCTATGGCTACACCTTC.

This clonotype was detected ten times or more. This chain joins TRBV24-1 and TRBJ2-3, with TRBD1 matching over 10 bases. Germline V gene sequence: CDR1 KGHDR, CDR2 SFDVKD. The CDR3 loop spans 14 amino acids. V was pared by 4 bases and J by 6 bases, with 3 bases of the junction left unmatched. The CDR3 region is CATSDRTGGDTQYF. The DNA for the CDR3 is TGTGCCACCAGTGACCGGACAGGGGGTGATACGCAGTATTTT.

This clonotype was detected only a few times. CDR3 region: CASSMTSGQGYGYTF. The CDR3 coding sequence is TGTGCCAGTAGTATGACGTCGGGACAGGGGTATGGCTACACCTTC. This sequence joins TRBV19 and TRBJ1-2; 10 nucleotides match TRBD1. V was clipped by 3 bases and J by 5 bases; unmatched bases: 6. The CDR3 runs 15 residues. Germline V gene lookup returns CDR1 LNHDA and CDR2 SQIVND (reference sequence).

There are a few counts of this clonotype. The chain carries TRBV5-1 and TRBJ2-3; the match to TRBD2 covers 11 bases. V was pared by 2 bases and J by 1 base, with 3 bases of the junction left unmatched. The CDR3 contains 16 residues. Looked up from germline, CDR1 is SGHRS and CDR2 is YFSETQ. This CDR3 reads CASSLLAGVGTDTQYF. The DNA of the CDR3 is TGCGCCAGCAGCTTACTAGCGGGAGTAGGCACAGATACGCAGTATTTT.

The sample holds a few counts of this clonotype. CDR3 nucleotide sequence: TGTGCCAGCAGTCTCGGAGCCGCCAATGAGCAGTTCTTC. Residues: CASSLGAANEQFF. V usage is TRBV3-1 and J usage is TRBJ2-1, with D unclear. CDR1 and CDR2 (germline): LGHDT, YNNKEL (reference sequence). Trimming removed 6 bases at V and 6 bases at J, with 12 bases between. The CDR3 totals 13 residues.

This clonotype was counted ten times or more. This chain connects TRBV29-1 to TRBJ2-3; D remains ambiguous. CDR3 size: 15 residues. V was clipped by 0 bases and J by 0 bases, with 10 bases between them. Germline assignment: CDR1 SQVTM and CDR2 ANQGSEA. The CDR3 coding sequence is TGCAGCGTTGAAGATCGCCACCGGAGCACAGATACGCAGTATTTT. Translating gives CSVEDRHRSTDTQYF.

This clonotype was found a few times. The CDR3 here is CASSPRPYSGNTIYF. The CDR3 bases are TGTGCCAGCAGCCCCCGACCCTACTCTGGAAACACCATATATTTT. The rearrangement links TRBV7-9 to TRBJ1-3; D remains unclear. This CDR3 is built from 15 residues. Trimming pared 5 bases from V and 0 bases from J, leaving 11 bases between. Per the germline V gene, CDR1 is SEHNR and CDR2 is FQNEAQ (reference sequence).

This clonotype was counted between two and nine times. V and J are TRBV6-5 and TRBJ2-7; no clear D. V gave up 5 bases and J gave up 6 bases, with 14 bases separating them. The CDR3 runs to 13 residues. Germline values: CDR1 MNHEY, CDR2 SVGAGI. The CDR3 loop reads CASSSDTLLEQYF. The CDR3 bases are TGTGCCAGCAGTAGCGATACCCTACTCGAGCAGTACTTC.

This clonotype was counted only a few times. The rearrangement uses TRBV9 and TRBJ2-5, with 9 bases matching TRBD1. Unmatched junction bases numbered 6, after V lost 4 bases and J lost 2 bases. This CDR3 contains 15 residues. Per the germline V gene, CDR1 is SGDLS and CDR2 is YYNGEE. CDR3 DNA: TGTGCCAGCAGCCTGGGGACAGGGTGGCAAGAGACCCAGTACTTC. It is translated as CASSLGTGWQETQYF.

The J gene is TRBJ2-3, the V gene TRBV20-1, with D maybe TRBD1 (6 bases). This CDR3 comprises 13 residues. The V end was cut by 6 bases, the J end by 4 bases, with 14 bases between. Germline CDR1 and CDR2: DFQATT and SNEGSKA (reference sequence). Here the CDR3 DNA reads TGCAGTGCGGTGGTCAGGGGCCCAGATACGCAGTATTTT. The encoded protein is CSAVVRGPDTQYF.